The present TCR beta chain was sequenced within a study of CD8+ T cells in alopecia areata. The V gene's germline CDR1 is GTSNPN and CDR2 SVGIG (reference sequence). V was clipped by 2 bases and J by 7 bases, with 14 bases between them. The CDR3 length is 14 residues. As for treatment: oral pan-JAK inhibitor, 5-10 mg twice daily. The researchers isolated CD4+ and CD8+ T cells from PBMCs by sorting. TCR sequencing used cDNA made by reverse transcription of extracted RNA. Generated by immunoSEQ multiplex PCR, the TCRdb table keeps only in-frame clones and is missing some. The data show approximately 42,000 clones, with less than 70% seen just once and 21% held by the top ten.

Specimen: CD8+ T cells sorted from blood, collected at week 4, from a patient treated with tofacitinib. The rearrangement joins TRBV30 to TRBJ2-2; maybe TRBD2 (6 bases). This sequence was found in a human donor with alopecia areata. The CDR3 protein is CAWSPRGFLGELFF. The CDR3 DNA reads as TGTGCCTGGAGTCCCCGGGGGTTTCTCGGGGAGCTGTTTTTT.